This TCR beta chain was documented in a study of T cells in Graves' hyperthyroidism and ophthalmopathy. Template material for amplifying TCR beta CDR3 regions consisted of RNA transcripts. HTBI primers drove first-round RT-PCR of the TCR CDR3. MiXCR, applied by TCRdb to the multiplex PCR reads, yields one record per CDR3 protein. Of about 400,000 distinct CDR3 sequences detected, 14% to 15% appear once; the ten largest clones hold about 33%. The V and J ends lost 3 bases and 3 bases respectively, with 12 bases between them. Germline V CDR1 and CDR2: LNHDA, SQIVND (reference sequence). The length of the CDR3 is 14 residues. Clinical symptoms, serum thyroxine and TRAb, thyroid ultrasound and orbital computed tomography together formed the diagnostic basis.

The chain recombines TRBV19 with TRBJ2-7; D tentatively fits TRBD1 or TRBD2 (5 bases each). Sequencing was carried out using blood. The sequence derives from a woman in her thirties with Graves' hyperthyroidism. The CDR3 DNA reads as TGTGCCAGTAGTATCGGGGCAGGGAACTACGAGCAGTACTTC. Its protein product is CASSIGAGNYEQYF.